This T cell receptor beta chain was sequenced in a study of cytomegalovirus exposure and HLA in healthy donors. Study-level points and caveats: What a later analysis showed was that several of the most significant clusters appeared linked to common viral pathogens.

Vbeta (60) and Jbeta (13) primers were used in the PCR. Data came from immunoSEQ multiplex PCR; TCRdb stores just in-frame clones and leaves some out. The table includes approximately 120,000 clones, 17% detected once. The CDR3 is 20 residues long. The germline gives CDR1 SGDLS, CDR2 YYNGEE. V lost 3 bases and J lost 0; bases outside the gene matches: 12. As to this clone: Its antigen is still unknown.

As for the donors, each was a healthy bone marrow donor. Sequencing was carried out using PBMCs. The rearrangement links TRBV9 to TRBJ2-1; 13 bases match TRBD2. This receptor was taken from a female donor in good health and CMV-seropositive. The CDR3 protein is CASSGGTGLAGTSSYNEQFF. CDR3 in DNA: TGTGCCAGCAGCGGAGGGACGGGACTAGCGGGGACGAGCTCCTACAATGAGCAGTTCTTC.